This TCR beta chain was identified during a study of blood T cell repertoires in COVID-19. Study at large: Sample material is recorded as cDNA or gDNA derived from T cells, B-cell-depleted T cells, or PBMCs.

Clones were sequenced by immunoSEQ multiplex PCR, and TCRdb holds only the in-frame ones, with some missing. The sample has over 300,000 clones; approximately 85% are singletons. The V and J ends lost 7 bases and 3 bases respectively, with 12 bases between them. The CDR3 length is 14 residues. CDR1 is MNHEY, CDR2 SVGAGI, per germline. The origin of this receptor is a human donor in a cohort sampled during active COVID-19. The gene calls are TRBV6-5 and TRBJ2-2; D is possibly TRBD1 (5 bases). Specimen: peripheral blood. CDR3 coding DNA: TGTGCCAGCATCCCCGGCAGGGACACCGGGGAGCTGTTTTTT. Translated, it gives CASIPGRDTGELFF.